The rows below give T cell receptor beta chains drawn from one sample of a study of blood T cell repertoires in COVID-19. The assay was immunoSEQ multiplex PCR, and TCRdb's table has in-frame clones only and misses some. The sample shows over 85,000 clones, about 76% of them seen only once. Sequenced: peripheral blood. The receptors were gathered from a human donor in a cohort sampled during active COVID-19. The CDR3 runs from the conserved cysteine through the conserved F or W. Fields, in order: CDR3 DNA, CDR3 protein, V gene, J gene, D gene, clone size. D genes are given only for firm matches. Expanded clones are given a class, and other clones once, few, many or no size at all.

DNA: TGTGCCAGTACCCCGACAGGGGGTCGCTACAATGAGCAGTTCTTC
CDR3: CASTPTGGRYNEQFF
V: TRBV19
J: TRBJ2-1
D: TRBD1
size: NA

DNA: TGTGCCAGCAGCTTAAGCTTTGCCTACGAGCAGTACTTC
CDR3: CASSLSFAYEQYF
V: TRBV11-3
J: TRBJ2-7
D: NA
size: NA

DNA: TGCGCCAGCAGCTTGGCTACAGGGGCCACTGAAGCTTTCTTT
CDR3: CASSLATGATEAFF
V: TRBV5-1
J: TRBJ1-1
D: TRBD1
size: few

DNA: TGTGCCAGCAGCCCCACCGGGACTAGCGGATACGAGCAGTACTTC
CDR3: CASSPTGTSGYEQYF
V: TRBV9
J: TRBJ2-7
D: TRBD2
size: NA

DNA: TGCGCCAGCAGCAGTGGACAGGGACTTAATAATTCACCCCTCCACTTT
CDR3: CASSSGQGLNNSPLHF
V: TRBV5-1
J: TRBJ1-6
D: TRBD1
size: few

DNA: TGTGCCAGCAGTGTTAGCGGGACGAACACCGGGGAGCTGTTTTTT
CDR3: CASSVSGTNTGELFF
V: TRBV6-4
J: TRBJ2-2
D: TRBD2
size: once

DNA: TGTGCCAGTAGTATCGCTGGCGGAATCCAAGAGACCCAGTACTTC
CDR3: CASSIAGGIQETQYF
V: TRBV19
J: TRBJ2-5
D: NA
size: NA

DNA: TGCGCCAGCAGCCAACCAGGGACAGGGCATACCTATGGCTACACCTTC
CDR3: CASSQPGTGHTYGYTF
V: TRBV4-3
J: TRBJ1-2
D: TRBD1
size: NA

DNA: TGCAGTGCTAGTGACAGGGGCAATCAGCCCCAGCATTTT
CDR3: CSASDRGNQPQHF
V: TRBV20-1
J: TRBJ1-5
D: TRBD1
size: NA

DNA: TGCGCCAGCAGTGAGGGACTAGTCGTGGAGACCCAGTACTTC
CDR3: CASSEGLVVETQYF
V: TRBV10-1
J: TRBJ2-5
D: TRBD2
size: NA

DNA: TGTGCCAGCAGCCATCAGGGACTAGCGGGAGAGGACAATGAGCAGTTCTTC
CDR3: CASSHQGLAGEDNEQFF
V: TRBV7-2
J: TRBJ2-1
D: TRBD2
size: NA

DNA: TGTGCCAGCTCACCTTTCCGGGACAGAGACTACGAGCAGTACTTC
CDR3: CASSPFRDRDYEQYF
V: TRBV18
J: TRBJ2-7
D: TRBD1
size: NA

DNA: TGTGCCAGTAGTACGGGTGGACAGGGTGCTAATGAAAAACTGTTTTTT
CDR3: CASSTGGQGANEKLFF
V: TRBV19
J: TRBJ1-4
D: TRBD1
size: NA

DNA: TGTGCCAGTAGGACAGACACAGATACGCAGTATTTT
CDR3: CASRTDTDTQYF
V: TRBV5-5
J: TRBJ2-3
D: NA
size: few

DNA: TGCAGTGCCTGGGACAGGGCCACACCCACCTTC
CDR3: CSAWDRATPTF
V: TRBV20-1
J: TRBJ1-2
D: TRBD1
size: NA

DNA: TGTGCCAGCACAGGGGCGGGACAGAGCACCTACGAGCAGTACTTC
CDR3: CASTGAGQSTYEQYF
V: TRBV6-5
J: TRBJ2-7
D: NA
size: NA

DNA: TGTGCCAGCACTCTGATTCGGGGTTCTGTCTATGGCTACACCTTC
CDR3: CASTLIRGSVYGYTF
V: TRBV2
J: TRBJ1-2
D: NA
size: few

DNA: TGTGCCAGCTCAACAGGGGGTGGAAACTCCTACGAGCAGTACTTC
CDR3: CASSTGGGNSYEQYF
V: TRBV18
J: TRBJ2-7
D: TRBD1
size: NA

DNA: TGCGCCAGTGGGTCTAGCGGTCCCTACGAGCAGTACTTC
CDR3: CASGSSGPYEQYF
V: TRBV10-2
J: TRBJ2-7
D: TRBD2
size: once

DNA: TGTGCCAGCTCACGGGTAGGGGCTGCGGAAGCTTTCTTT
CDR3: CASSRVGAAEAFF
V: TRBV18
J: TRBJ1-1
D: NA
size: NA

DNA: TGTGCCAGCAGCCGGGACACGGCCGGGCAAGCTTTCTTT
CDR3: CASSRDTAGQAFF
V: TRBV16
J: TRBJ1-1
D: NA
size: NA

DNA: TGCGCCAGCAGCGTGGACGACAGTGACTATGGCTACACCTTC
CDR3: CASSVDDSDYGYTF
V: TRBV5-1
J: TRBJ1-2
D: NA
size: NA

DNA: TGTGCCAGCAGGGACTACATCAATACGCAGTATTTT
CDR3: CASRDYINTQYF
V: TRBV6-5
J: TRBJ2-3
D: NA
size: NA

DNA: TGCAGCGTAACAGACCGCTCTGGGGCCAACGTCCTGACTTTC
CDR3: CSVTDRSGANVLTF
V: TRBV29-1
J: TRBJ2-6
D: NA
size: NA

DNA: TGTGCCAGCAGCTCGCGACTAGCGGGATCCTCAGCTCCCAGGGAGCAGTACTTC
CDR3: CASSSRLAGSSAPREQYF
V: TRBV13
J: TRBJ2-7
D: TRBD2
size: NA

DNA: TGCAGCGCCGGACTAGCGGGAGGCGAGCAGTACTTC
CDR3: CSAGLAGGEQYF
V: TRBV29-1
J: TRBJ2-7
D: TRBD2
size: NA

DNA: TGTGCCGGATCCCCGCCAGGAGAGACCCAGTACTTC
CDR3: CAGSPPGETQYF
V: TRBV2
J: TRBJ2-5
D: NA
size: NA

DNA: TGCGCCAGCAGCTTGGACACCTACGAGCAGTACTTC
CDR3: CASSLDTYEQYF
V: TRBV5-1
J: TRBJ2-7
D: NA
size: few

DNA: TGTGCCAGTAAAATAGACGACAATACTAACTATGGCTACACCTTC
CDR3: CASKIDDNTNYGYTF
V: TRBV19
J: TRBJ1-2
D: NA
size: NA

DNA: TGTGCCAGCAGCTTGGAGGGCGCGTCTGAGACCCAGTACTTC
CDR3: CASSLEGASETQYF
V: TRBV7-8
J: TRBJ2-5
D: NA
size: NA

DNA: TGTGCCAGCAGCCAAGATACAGGGGGCGTTTCCGGGGAGCTGTTTTTT
CDR3: CASSQDTGGVSGELFF
V: TRBV4-2
J: TRBJ2-2
D: TRBD1
size: NA

DNA: TGTGCCAGTAGTATCCCCAGGGGTGGTCAGCCCCAGCATTTT
CDR3: CASSIPRGGQPQHF
V: TRBV19
J: TRBJ1-5
D: NA
size: NA

DNA: TGTGCCAGCAGTTCCAATCTAGCACCGCAGTTCTTC
CDR3: CASSSNLAPQFF
V: TRBV6-6
J: TRBJ2-1
D: NA
size: NA

DNA: TGTGCCATCAGTACTACTAGCGGGAATGGGGAGCTGTTTTTT
CDR3: CAISTTSGNGELFF
V: TRBV10-3
J: TRBJ2-2
D: TRBD2
size: NA

DNA: TGTGCCAGCTCACCTCGGACTAGCGGGCACACAGATACGCAGTATTTT
CDR3: CASSPRTSGHTDTQYF
V: TRBV18
J: TRBJ2-3
D: TRBD2
size: NA

DNA: TGTGCCAGCAGCTTAGGTCAGGGGGAAAAACTGTTTTTT
CDR3: CASSLGQGEKLFF
V: TRBV7-8
J: TRBJ1-4
D: NA
size: NA

DNA: TGTGCCAGCAGCCAGCTTCAGGGCCAGGGGGAGACCCAGTACTTC
CDR3: CASSQLQGQGETQYF
V: TRBV9
J: TRBJ2-5
D: NA
size: NA

DNA: TGTGCCAGCAGAGTAAACACGGGACAGGGGAACACTGAAGCTTTCTTT
CDR3: CASRVNTGQGNTEAFF
V: TRBV2
J: TRBJ1-1
D: TRBD1
size: few

DNA: TGTGCCAGCAGCTTCGTAGATACGCAGTATTTT
CDR3: CASSFVDTQYF
V: TRBV7-9
J: TRBJ2-3
D: NA
size: NA

DNA: TGCGCCAGCAGCTTTCAACATCAAACTAATGAAAAACTGTTTTTT
CDR3: CASSFQHQTNEKLFF
V: TRBV5-1
J: TRBJ1-4
D: NA
size: NA

DNA: TGTGCCAGCAGCTCTAGTGGCTCACAATCCTATGGCTACACCTTC
CDR3: CASSSSGSQSYGYTF
V: TRBV7-2
J: TRBJ1-2
D: NA
size: NA

DNA: TGTGCCAGTAGTACGACAGGGACTTTCGGAAACACCATATATTTT
CDR3: CASSTTGTFGNTIYF
V: TRBV19
J: TRBJ1-3
D: TRBD1
size: few

DNA: TGTGCCATCAGTGAGTCGTTCTCTAGCGGGAATAACAATGAGCAGTTCTTC
CDR3: CAISESFSSGNNNEQFF
V: TRBV10-3
J: TRBJ2-1
D: TRBD2
size: NA

DNA: TGTGCCAGCAGAAAGAGCGGGAGAGGTATCTACGAGCAGTACTTC
CDR3: CASRKSGRGIYEQYF
V: TRBV2
J: TRBJ2-7
D: TRBD2
size: NA

DNA: TGCGCCAGCAGTCAACGAGAACCCGGGGGGCCCACCCTGAATGAGCAGTTCTTC
CDR3: CASSQREPGGPTLNEQFF
V: TRBV23-1
J: TRBJ2-1
D: NA
size: NA

DNA: TGCGCCAGCAGCTTGTTTACTGGAAACACCATATATTTT
CDR3: CASSLFTGNTIYF
V: TRBV5-1
J: TRBJ1-3
D: NA
size: NA

DNA: TGTGCCAGCAGCTCACAGGGGAACACTGAAGCTTTCTTT
CDR3: CASSSQGNTEAFF
V: TRBV5-6
J: TRBJ1-1
D: NA
size: few

DNA: TGTGCCAGCAGCTTGTCTCCGCAGATCAATCAGCCCCAGCATTTT
CDR3: CASSLSPQINQPQHF
V: TRBV5-6
J: TRBJ1-5
D: NA
size: NA

DNA: TGTGCCAGCTCACCCCGGGACAGCAACACCGGGGAGCTGTTTTTT
CDR3: CASSPRDSNTGELFF
V: TRBV18
J: TRBJ2-2
D: TRBD1
size: NA

DNA: TGTGCCAGCAGTTACGCGGGACAGGGGACACAGGTCTTC
CDR3: CASSYAGQGTQVF
V: TRBV6-5
J: TRBJ1-2
D: TRBD1
size: NA

DNA: TGTGCCAGCAGCTTGGCCGGGGTCACAGATACGCAGTATTTT
CDR3: CASSLAGVTDTQYF
V: TRBV5-4
J: TRBJ2-3
D: NA
size: NA

DNA: TGTGCCAGCAGCCCAGGGACAGGGGACGAGCAGTACTTC
CDR3: CASSPGTGDEQYF
V: TRBV9
J: TRBJ2-7
D: TRBD1
size: NA

DNA: TGTGCTAGCAGCTACGGGACTGGTTCAGATACGCAGTATTTT
CDR3: CASSYGTGSDTQYF
V: TRBV7-7
J: TRBJ2-3
D: NA
size: NA

DNA: TGTGCCAGCAGCTTGACGAGATCGGGGGTCTACACCTTC
CDR3: CASSLTRSGVYTF
V: TRBV5-6
J: TRBJ1-2
D: NA
size: NA

DNA: TGCAGCGTTGAGGGGAGCCCGGAGGGCCCCTACAATGAGCAGTTCTTC
CDR3: CSVEGSPEGPYNEQFF
V: TRBV29-1
J: TRBJ2-1
D: NA
size: NA

DNA: TGTGCCAGCAGCTTAGGACAACTAGCGGATACGCAGTATTTT
CDR3: CASSLGQLADTQYF
V: TRBV7-9
J: TRBJ2-3
D: TRBD2
size: NA